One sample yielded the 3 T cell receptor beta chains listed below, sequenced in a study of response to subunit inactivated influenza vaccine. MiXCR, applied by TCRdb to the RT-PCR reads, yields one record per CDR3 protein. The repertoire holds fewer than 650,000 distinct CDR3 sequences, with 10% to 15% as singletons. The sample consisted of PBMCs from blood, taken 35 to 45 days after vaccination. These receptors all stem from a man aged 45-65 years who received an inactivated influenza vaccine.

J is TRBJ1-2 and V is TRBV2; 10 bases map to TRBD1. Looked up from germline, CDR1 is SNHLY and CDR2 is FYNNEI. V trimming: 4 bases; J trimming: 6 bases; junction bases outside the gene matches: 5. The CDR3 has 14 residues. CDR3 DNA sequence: TGTGCCAGCAGTGCCGGGACAGGGGATAATGGCTACACCTTC. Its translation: CASSAGTGDNGYTF.

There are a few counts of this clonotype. The CDR3, as DNA: TGCGCCAGCAGCTTTGACCAGGGAAACACAGATACGCAGTATTTT. Amino acids: CASSFDQGNTDTQYF. The chain employs TRBV5-1 and TRBJ2-3; D may be TRBD1 (5 bases). This CDR3 has 15 amino acids. Per germline, CDR1 SGHRS and CDR2 YFSETQ. Trimming left V 2 bases short and J 2 bases short, with 12 bases between.

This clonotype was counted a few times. DNA for the CDR3: TGTGCCAGCAGCTTAGTTGACAGGGGGTCGAGGAATTCACCCCTCCACTTT. Amino acids: CASSLVDRGSRNSPLHF. The gene calls are TRBV7-9 and TRBJ1-6; 9 bases are shared with TRBD1. CDR3 length: 17 amino acids. Trimming took 1 base from V and 7 from J; bases not matched to a gene: 8. Germline CDR1 SEHNR, CDR2 FQNEAQ (reference sequence).